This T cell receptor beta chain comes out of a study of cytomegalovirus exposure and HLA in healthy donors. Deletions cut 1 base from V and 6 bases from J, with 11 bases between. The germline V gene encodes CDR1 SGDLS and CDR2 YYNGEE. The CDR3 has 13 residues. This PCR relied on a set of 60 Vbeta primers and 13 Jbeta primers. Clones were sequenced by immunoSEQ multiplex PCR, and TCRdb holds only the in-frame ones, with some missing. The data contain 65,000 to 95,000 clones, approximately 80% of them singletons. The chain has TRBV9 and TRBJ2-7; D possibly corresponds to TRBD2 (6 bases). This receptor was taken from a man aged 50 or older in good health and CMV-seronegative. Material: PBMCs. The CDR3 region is CASSVSSGREQYF. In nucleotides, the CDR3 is TGTGCCAGCAGCGTATCAAGCGGGCGCGAGCAGTACTTC.